The 5 T cell receptor beta chains below were found in one sample sequenced in a study of T cell repertoires in cytomegalovirus infection. TCRdb passed the reads through MiXCR, listing each CDR3 protein once. The sample holds 230,000 or so distinct CDR3 sequences, approximately 15% seen once. Sequencing input: CD8+ T cells from PBMCs. These receptors were obtained from a human donor in good health (CMV status not recorded). Some clones in this sample may be carry-over from other donors' samples.

About this clonotype itself: With a much larger clone just one base away, this may be a read error. The V gene is TRBV20-1, the J gene TRBJ1-2; D gene uncertain. Germline V lookup: CDR1 DFQATT, CDR2 SNEGSKA (reference sequence). This CDR3 is 14 amino acids long. This chain's CDR3 is CSARVRDLLYGYAF. The CDR3 nucleotides read TGCAGTGCTAGAGTAAGAGACCTACTCTATGGCTACGCCTTC.

There are many counts of this clonotype. The V gene is TRBV7-6, the J gene TRBJ1-2; D gene unclear. This CDR3 region has 14 residues. Trimming stripped 5 bases from V and 4 bases from J, with 14 bases between. Germline V CDR1 and CDR2: SGHVS, FNYEAQ. CDR3 nucleotides: TGTGCCAGCAGCCCTGAGACGGGCCGCTATGGCTACACCTTC. Translation gives CASSPETGRYGYTF. Together with reference TRBV7-6 and TRBJ1-2, the CDR3 gives the full variable domain: GAGVSQSPRYKVTKRGQDVALRCDPISGHVSLYWYRQALGQGPEFLTYFNYEAQQDKSGLPNDRFSAERPEGSISTLTIQRTEQRDSAMYRCASSPETGRYGYTFGSGTRLTVV.

Ten or more counts support this clonotype. The rearrangement links TRBV7-9 to TRBJ2-5; D remains unclear. The V end was cut by 1 base, the J end by 2 bases, with 5 bases between. Looked up from germline, CDR1 is SEHNR and CDR2 is FQNEAQ (reference sequence). The CDR3 is 13 amino acids. CDR3 nucleotides: TGTGCCAGCAGCTTAGAGGATCAAGAGACCCAGTACTTC. As protein: CASSLEDQETQYF.

Many counts were recorded for this clonotype. V gene TRBV7-2 combines with J gene TRBJ2-3; 7 nucleotides match TRBD2. Germline CDR1 SGHTA, CDR2 FQGNSA. The CDR3 extends over 16 amino acids. J lost 4 bases, V lost 5 bases, and 12 bases had no gene match. Here the CDR3 reads CASSNGLVRSSDTQYF. CDR3 nucleotide sequence: TGTGCCAGCAGCAACGGACTAGTTCGCTCCTCAGATACGCAGTATTTT.

This sequence joins TRBV29-1 and TRBJ2-7, with 9 bases matching TRBD1. CDR1 and CDR2 from the germline V gene are SQVTM and ANQGSEA. V was pared by 6 bases and J by 2 bases, with 8 bases of the junction left unmatched. This CDR3 has 14 amino acids. The CDR3 protein is CSVGTGTGPYEQYF. CDR3 in DNA: TGCAGCGTCGGCACCGGGACAGGGCCCTACGAGCAGTACTTC.